Included here is one T cell receptor (beta chain) sequence, with context. Antigen: not known. The data belong to a study of Graves' ophthalmopathy and Graves' hyperthyroidism. The study, taken as a whole, reports: Most thyroid-expanded clonotypes exceeding 0.001 frequency were also found in blood. Researchers report that a 13-signature model separated ophthalmopathy from stable hyperthyroidism, posting about 87% sensitivity and approximately 81% specificity.

The diagnosis was founded upon clinical symptoms, serum thyroxine, TRAb, thyroid ultrasound and orbital computed tomography. From RNA, the CDR3 regions of TCR beta chains were amplified and sequenced. Scientists carried out first-round RT-PCR using HTBI primers and then a second-round multiplex PCR. MiXCR, applied by TCRdb to the multiplex PCR reads, yields one record per CDR3 protein. The data contain about 600,000 distinct CDR3 sequences, 35% to 45% of them singletons. Sequencing was done on a sample of peripheral blood or thyroid tissue (not recorded which). This sequence was found in an adult man with Graves' hyperthyroidism.

The CDR3 reads CSARPGSGSYEQYF. In DNA, the CDR3 is TGCAGTGCTAGACCTGGTAGCGGGAGCTACGAGCAGTACTTC. The J gene is TRBJ2-7, the V gene TRBV20-1; 9 bases align to TRBD2. V trimming: 2 bases; J trimming: 3 bases; junction bases outside the gene matches: 5. The CDR3 consists of 14 residues. CDR1 and CDR2 (germline): DFQATT, SNEGSKA (reference sequence).